The entry that follows covers one TCR beta chain sequence. The antigen is not known. It was through 5'RACE template switching that TCR cDNA was made, with a universal primer site and UMIs added. One entry per CDR3 protein, called by TCRdb with MiXCR from the 5' RACE reads. The table shows some 250,000 distinct CDR3 sequences, with roughly 7.2% occurring only once. This sample is part of a study of T cells after yellow fever vaccination. Study summary: Preparation of fractions with low cell numbers was performed using SMART-Seq v4 Ultra Low Input. Whole-study findings and limits: The study found a weaker secondary response that peaked faster, day 5 versus 15. One caveat is that FACS-sorted repertoires could contain abundant clonotypes contaminating from the bulk population.

Looked up from germline, CDR1 is SGDLS and CDR2 is YYNGEE. This CDR3 contains 15 residues. V trimming: 0 bases; J trimming: 9 bases; junction bases outside the gene matches: 6. Sample: CD4+ T cells sorted from PBMCs, taken 15 days after the yellow fever booster vaccination. This receptor was obtained from a man between 25 and 39 years old who received the YFV17D yellow fever vaccine. This chain links TRBV9 with TRBJ2-1; TRBD2 agrees at 10 bases. As DNA, the CDR3 is TGTGCCAGCAGCGTAGAGGCTAGCGGGAGTGGTGAGCAGTTCTTC. It encodes CASSVEASGSGEQFF.